Below are 12 T cell receptor beta chains sequenced from a single sample in a study of a mutant IDH1 vaccine in newly diagnosed glioma. For these receptors, no antigen is known. Time point: week 5, during vaccination. Each dose of the vaccine consisted of 300 ug of mutant IDH1 20-mer peptide, with topical imiquimod. Profiling relied on immunoSEQ multiplex PCR, and the TCRdb table lists in-frame clones only, not all of them. In the table there are approximately 80,000 clones, roughly nine tenths of which are singletons. The sample here was PBMCs, taken from a glioma patient whose treatment included an IDH1 peptide vaccine. These receptors were obtained from a woman aged 45 to 65 with glioma.

The chain employs TRBV5-1 and TRBJ1-4, with TRBD1 matching over 7 bases. The CDR3 covers 14 residues. In germline, CDR1 is SGHRS, CDR2 YFSETQ. J was trimmed by 5 bases and V by 0 bases; bases with no gene match: 1. The CDR3 here is CASSLGRGNEKLFF. CDR3 in DNA: TGCGCCAGCAGCTTGGGCAGGGGGAATGAAAAACTGTTTTTT.

This rearrangement joins TRBV27 to TRBJ2-7, with no clear D. This CDR3 is 12 amino acids long. V lost 6 bases, J lost 5 bases, and 11 bases lay in between. Germline V CDR1 and CDR2: MNHEY, SMNVEV (reference sequence). As DNA, the CDR3 is TGTGCCAGCAGCCGTCTCCCGGACGAGCAGTACTTC. It is translated as CASSRLPDEQYF.

The chain joins TRBV7-6 to TRBJ1-1; TRBD1 might be the D (5 bases). The length of the CDR3 is 16 residues. Trimming removed 1 base at V and 4 bases at J, with 16 bases between. CDR1 is SGHVS, CDR2 FNYEAQ, per germline. CDR3 sequence reads: CASSLGAGRFGTEAFF. CDR3 in DNA: TGTGCCAGCAGCTTAGGCGCAGGGCGGTTCGGCACTGAAGCTTTCTTT.

The J gene is TRBJ1-5, the V gene TRBV6-1; TRBD1 might be the D (5 bases). The V end lost 4 bases, the J end lost 2 bases, and 18 bases lay between the germline ends. The germline gives CDR1 MNHNS, CDR2 SASEGT. The CDR3 extends over 17 amino acids. The CDR3 is CASSGEGYQGGNQPQHF. The CDR3, as DNA: TGTGCCAGCAGTGGCGAGGGGTATCAGGGTGGCAATCAGCCCCAGCATTTT.

The chain combines TRBV7-9 with TRBJ2-1; a possible D gene is TRBD1 (6 bases). V was shortened by 5 bases and J by 6 bases, with 11 bases between the two germline ends. CDR3 length equals 13 residues. Germline V CDR1 and CDR2: SEHNR, FQNEAQ (reference sequence). Written as DNA, the CDR3 is TGTGCCAGCAGCCCAACAGGGAGCAATGAGCAGTTCTTC. Residues: CASSPTGSNEQFF.

The chain employs TRBV28 and TRBJ2-5; D is possibly TRBD1 (5 bases). The CDR3 has 16 amino acids. The ends were cut back, 4 bases at V and 1 base at J, with 16 bases in the middle. CDR1 and CDR2 (germline): MDHEN, SYDVKM. CDR3 region: CASSSVRVLGQETQYF. In DNA, the CDR3 is TGTGCCAGCAGTTCCGTCAGGGTATTGGGCCAAGAGACCCAGTACTTC.

The chain has TRBV19 and TRBJ2-2; D not resolved. The germline gives CDR1 LNHDA, CDR2 SQIVND (reference sequence). This CDR3 contains 13 residues. The V end was cut by 1 base, the J end by 5 bases, with 5 bases between. The CDR3 region is CASSIGVTGELFF. CDR3 nucleotides: TGTGCCAGTAGTATAGGCGTAACCGGGGAGCTGTTTTTT. The full variable domain, its missing parts supplied by reference TRBV19 and TRBJ2-2, is DGGITQSPKYLFRKEGQNVTLSCEQNLNHDAMYWYRQDPGQGLRLIYYSQIVNDFQKGDIAEGYSVSREKKESFPLTVTSAQKNPTAFYLCASSIGVTGELFFGEGSRLTVL.

This chain joins TRBV7-9 and TRBJ1-2; 7 bases are a match to TRBD1. Germline lookup yields CDR1 SEHNR and CDR2 FQNEAQ (reference sequence). V shed 6 bases and J 3 bases; nucleotides not matched to a gene: 4. The length of the CDR3 is 13 residues. For the CDR3, the DNA is TGTGCCAGCAGTCTCGGGACAGACTATGGCTACACCTTC. This encodes CASSLGTDYGYTF.

The chain joins TRBV9 to TRBJ2-1; D is perhaps TRBD1 (5 bases). V lost 0 bases and J lost 6, with 13 bases in between. The CDR3 contains 15 residues. Germline CDR1 is SGDLS and CDR2 is YYNGEE. CDR3 sequence reads: CASSVDRSAANEQFF. Here the CDR3 DNA reads TGTGCCAGCAGCGTAGACAGGAGCGCAGCCAATGAGCAGTTCTTC.

This clone was seen once. The chain uses TRBV5-1 and TRBJ2-3, with 9 bases identical to TRBD1. This CDR3 spans 15 amino acids. Losses at the gene ends were 4 bases for V and 6 bases for J; bases not matched to a gene: 9. Per the germline V gene, CDR1 is SGHRS and CDR2 is YFSETQ. CDR3 amino acids: CASSQTGGILDTQYF. The CDR3 DNA reads TGCGCCAGCAGCCAGACAGGGGGTATTCTGGATACGCAGTATTTT.

The genes are TRBV7-9 and TRBJ1-4, with D possibly TRBD1 on 6 matching bases. CDR1 and CDR2 from the germline V gene are SEHNR and FQNEAQ (reference sequence). V was shortened by 2 bases and J by 6 bases, with 19 bases between the two germline ends. The CDR3 is made up of 17 amino acids. The chain's CDR3 is CASSLWGRGQTYEKLFF. The CDR3 DNA reads TGTGCCAGCAGCTTATGGGGGAGGGGACAAACCTATGAAAAACTGTTTTTT.

This chain joins TRBV30 and TRBJ2-7; 7 bases map to TRBD2. Germline CDR1 and CDR2: GTSNPN and SVGIG (reference sequence). The V segment lost 1 base and the J segment 6 bases; nucleotides outside the gene matches: 6. The CDR3 is 13 amino acids. The CDR3 DNA reads TGTGCCTGGAGTGCGGGGGAGGGCCTCGAGCAGTACTTC. It encodes CAWSAGEGLEQYF. Looking up the rest from reference TRBV30 and TRBJ2-7 gives the full variable domain: SQTIHQWPATLVQPVGSPLSLECTVEGTSNPNLYWYRQAAGRGLQLLFYSVGIGQISSEVPQNLSASRPQDRQFILSSKKLLLSDSGFYLCAWSAGEGLEQYFGPGTRLTVT.